Shown below are 27 T cell receptor beta chains from a single sample sequenced in a study of blood T cell repertoires in COVID-19 (dated by TCRdb to between 2020 and 2021). To prepare the library, the immunoSEQ multiplex PCR assay was applied. TCRdb mirrors the immuneACCESS table, restricted to in-frame sequences. Some clones are absent from its copies; in checked studies, under half trace to an unresolved V gene, and the reason for the others is unknown. The sample table shows about 110,000 clones, and 70% to 85% are seen once. The ten top clones hold 13% to 15% of the sample. Sequencing was done on a sample of peripheral blood. These receptors all stem from a woman in her sixties or seventies with acute or convalescent COVID-19.

V and J are TRBV5-4 and TRBJ2-1; 9 bases map to TRBD2. With 0 bases clipped from V and 8 bases from J, the junction kept 9 bases outside the gene matches. Germline lookup yields CDR1 SGHNT and CDR2 YYREEE (reference sequence). The CDR3 consists of 16 residues. This CDR3 is CASSLGSGGIPDEQFF. The CDR3 region has the DNA TGTGCCAGCAGCTTGGGGAGCGGGGGGATCCCCGATGAGCAGTTCTTC.

The V call is TRBV19, the J call TRBJ1-1; no clear D. This CDR3 has 13 residues. The V gene's germline CDR1 is LNHDA and CDR2 SQIVND (reference sequence). V was trimmed by 6 bases and J by 1 base, leaving 9 bases between them. In DNA, the CDR3 is TGTGCCAGTAGCGTAGAAAGGAACACTGAAGCTTTCTTT. This codes for CASSVERNTEAFF.

The chain joins TRBV19 to TRBJ1-5; 7 bases fit TRBD1. Germline V CDR1 and CDR2: LNHDA, SQIVND (reference sequence). There are 14 residues in the CDR3. Trimming cost V 4 bases and J 4 bases; bases outside gene matches: 4. The CDR3 protein is CASSTHRGNQPQHF. The CDR3 DNA reads as TGTGCCAGTAGTACTCACAGGGGAAATCAGCCCCAGCATTTT.

The rearrangement joins TRBV4-1 to TRBJ1-4; D remains ambiguous. Trimming cost V 0 bases and J 0 bases, with 11 bases left between them. The CDR3 is made up of 17 amino acids. Germline CDR1 reads MGHRA; CDR2 reads YSYEKL. CDR3 loop: CASSQDERDSTNEKLFF. The CDR3 DNA sequence: TGCGCCAGCAGCCAAGATGAAAGAGATTCAACTAATGAAAAACTGTTTTTT.

The rearrangement joins TRBV7-8 to TRBJ2-5, with 7 bases that match TRBD1. Trimming took 4 bases from V and 0 from J; bases not matched to a gene: 5. The germline V gene encodes CDR1 SGHVS and CDR2 FQNEAQ. The CDR3 contains 15 residues. In nucleotides, the CDR3 is TGTGCCAGCAGCTCCCGGGACAGTAACCAAGAGACCCAGTACTTC. It codes for CASSSRDSNQETQYF.

The CDR3 reads CASSVTSGSYNEQFF. DNA for the CDR3: TGTGCCAGCAGCGTCACTAGCGGCTCCTACAATGAGCAGTTCTTC. The chain recombines TRBV3-1 (or the pseudogene TRBV3-2) with TRBJ2-1, with TRBD2 matching 8 bases. The CDR3 loop spans 15 amino acids. J lost 0 bases, V lost 5 bases, and 3 bases had no gene match. Germline CDR1 and CDR2: LGHDT and YNNKEL (reference sequence).

The chain joins TRBV19 to TRBJ1-1; D remains ambiguous. The CDR3 has 13 amino acids. Germline CDR1 reads LNHDA; CDR2 reads SQIVND (reference sequence). V lost 6 bases and J lost 1, with 9 bases in between. Here the CDR3 reads CASSATRNTEAFF. CDR3 in DNA: TGTGCCAGTAGCGCGACACGGAACACTGAAGCTTTCTTT.

The rearrangement uses TRBV3-1 (or the pseudogene TRBV3-2) and TRBJ2-5; D perhaps matches TRBD2 (5 bases). With 1 base removed from V and 5 bases from J, the gap between germline ends came to 5 bases. The CDR3 totals 12 residues. CDR1 and CDR2 (germline): LGHDT, YNNKEL (reference sequence). DNA of the CDR3: TGTGCCAGCAGCCAAGCGGGGGAGACCCAGTACTTC. Protein product: CASSQAGETQYF.

The chain couples TRBV20-1 to TRBJ2-2; the match to TRBD2 covers 12 bases. The CDR3 length is 16 residues. After removal of 3 bases from V and 0 bases from J, the junction contained 2 bases not matched to a gene. The V gene's germline CDR1 is DFQATT and CDR2 SNEGSKA (reference sequence). CDR3 coding DNA: TGCAGTGCTAGTCGGACTAGCGGGACGAACACCGGGGAGCTGTTTTTT. The encoded protein is CSASRTSGTNTGELFF.

V gene TRBV14 combines with J gene TRBJ2-7; the D gene is possibly TRBD2 (6 bases). Trimming removed 0 bases from V and 3 bases from J, with 15 bases in between. The CDR3 is 16 amino acids. Germline V lookup: CDR1 SGHDN, CDR2 FVKESK. DNA of the CDR3: TGTGCCAGCAGCCAAGATAGGACTATCAGGGTCTACGAGCAGTACTTC. Amino acids: CASSQDRTIRVYEQYF. The whole variable domain, remainder taken from reference TRBV14 and TRBJ2-7, is EAGVTQFPSHSVIEKGQTVTLRCDPISGHDNLYWYRRVMGKEIKFLLHFVKESKQDESGMPNNRFLAERTGGTYSTLKVQPAELEDSGVYFCASSQDRTIRVYEQYFGPGTRLTVT.

The V call is TRBV7-6, the J call TRBJ1-4, with TRBD1 matching over 8 bases. The CDR3 has 16 residues. Germline assignment: CDR1 SGHVS and CDR2 FNYEAQ. V lost 1 base to trimming and J lost 8 bases; unmatched junction nucleotides: 9. The CDR3 sequence: CASSLETGVTNEKLFF. The CDR3 bases are TGTGCCAGCAGCTTAGAGACAGGGGTGACAAACGAAAAACTGTTTTTT.

The chain has TRBV28 and TRBJ1-6, with 7 nucleotides matching TRBD1. This CDR3 contains 16 residues. V lost 7 bases and J lost 0; bases outside the gene matches: 6. CDR1 MDHEN and CDR2 SYDVKM come from the germline V gene. CDR3 DNA sequence: TGTGCCAGCATTACAGGGGCGAGCTCCTATAATTCACCCCTCCACTTT. Residues: CASITGASSYNSPLHF.

The V call is TRBV9, the J call TRBJ2-3, with 8 bases that match TRBD2. Germline CDR1 is SGDLS and CDR2 is YYNGEE. The CDR3 is made up of 16 amino acids. J lost 10 bases, V lost 4 bases, and 17 bases had no gene match. The CDR3 protein is CASSPPVGGGPSSQYF. Here the CDR3 DNA reads TGTGCCAGCAGCCCCCCCGTGGGCGGGGGGCCCTCTTCGCAGTATTTT.

The chain joins TRBV6-1 to TRBJ2-1, with D maybe TRBD2 (5 bases). The V gene's germline CDR1 is MNHNS and CDR2 SASEGT. Trimming took 3 bases from V and 6 from J, leaving 9 bases between them. There are 13 residues in the CDR3. The CDR3 nucleotides are TGTGCCAGCAGTGATAGCGCGCTCAATGAGCAGTTCTTC. It yields the protein CASSDSALNEQFF.

CDR3 residues: CASSFSTGTSNLAQYF. The CDR3 DNA sequence: TGTGCCAGCAGTTTCTCAACCGGGACTAGTAACCTGGCCCAGTACTTC. The V and J genes are TRBV6-6 and TRBJ2-5, with 8 bases that match TRBD2. This CDR3 has 16 amino acids. Germline V gene data show CDR1 as MNHNY and CDR2 as SVGAGI (reference sequence). Trimming cost V 4 bases and J 9 bases; bases outside gene matches: 16.

The chain links TRBV6-5 to TRBJ1-2, with TRBD1 identical over 7 bases. This CDR3 region has 16 residues. Germline loops: CDR1 MNHEY, CDR2 SVGAGI. With V trimmed by 0 bases and J by 2 bases, 6 bases remained unmatched. CDR3 coding DNA: TGTGCCAGCAGTTACTCGGGTACAGGGGCGAACTATGGCTACACCTTC. Its protein product is CASSYSGTGANYGYTF.

The table lists this clone with a count of one. The chain couples TRBV7-2 to TRBJ2-7; D call uncertain. V gave up 5 bases and J gave up 2 bases, with 4 bases separating them. CDR3 length equals 11 residues. Germline loops: CDR1 SGHTA, CDR2 FQGNSA. The CDR3 coding sequence is TGTGCCAGCAGCGTCACCTACGAGCAGTACTTC. It codes for CASSVTYEQYF.

The chain joins TRBV6-5 to TRBJ2-7; tentative D call: TRBD1 (5 bases). The CDR3 has 13 residues. Germline-derived CDR1 and CDR2 are MNHEY and SVGAGI. The V end was cut by 5 bases, the J end by 1 base, with 9 bases between. The CDR3 loop is CASSLGPSYEQYF. As DNA, the CDR3 is TGTGCCAGCAGTCTGGGGCCTTCCTACGAGCAGTACTTC.

This clone showed up just once. One end of the junction is discordant with germline, which a read error may explain. The rearrangement uses TRBV2 and TRBJ2-7; weak D call: TRBD2 (5 bases). This CDR3 is built from 15 residues. The germline gives CDR1 SNHLY, CDR2 FYNNEI. DNA for the CDR3: TGTGCCGGCAGTCAGCAGCGGCAGTACTCCTACGAGCAGTACTTC. It yields the protein CAGSQQRQYSYEQYF. Together with reference TRBV2 and TRBJ2-7, the CDR3 gives the full variable domain: EPEVTQTPSHQVTQMGQEVILRCVPISNHLYFYWYRQILGQKVEFLVSFYNNEISEKSEIFDDQFSVERPDGSNFTLKIRSTKLEDSAMYFCAGSQQRQYSYEQYFGPGTRLTVT.

The CDR3 coding sequence is TGTGCCAGCACGGGGACAGGGAACACCGGGGAGCTGTTTTTT. Protein product: CASTGTGNTGELFF. The chain combines TRBV6-5 with TRBJ2-2, with 8 bases lining up with TRBD1. The CDR3 is made up of 14 amino acids. The V segment lost 7 bases and the J segment 1 base; nucleotides outside the gene matches: 2. CDR1 and CDR2 (germline): MNHEY, SVGAGI.

This clone turned up a few times. This chain joins TRBV4-1 and TRBJ2-7, with D possibly TRBD1 on 6 matching bases. Trimming stripped 1 base from V and 0 bases from J, with 13 bases between. Germline CDR1 MGHRA, CDR2 YSYEKL. The CDR3 extends over 16 amino acids. CDR3 residues: CASSQVVSRGSYEQYF. The CDR3 region has the DNA TGCGCCAGCAGCCAAGTGGTGAGCAGGGGCTCCTACGAGCAGTACTTC.

The chain links TRBV12-5 to TRBJ2-3; TRBD1 matches at 10 bases. V shed 5 bases and J 1 base; nucleotides not matched to a gene: 9. CDR1 LGHNT and CDR2 FRNRAP come from the germline V gene. The CDR3 is made up of 17 amino acids. The CDR3 loop reads CASGPRGQGEGTDTQYF. As DNA, the CDR3 is TGTGCTAGTGGTCCTAGAGGACAGGGGGAGGGCACAGATACGCAGTATTTT.

The sample holds one count of this clone. The chain joins TRBV5-4 to TRBJ1-1; no clear D gene. Trimming stripped 2 bases from V and 3 bases from J, with 14 bases between. CDR3 length: 15 residues. Germline V lookup: CDR1 SGHNT, CDR2 YYREEE (reference sequence). The CDR3 reads CASSFVRGRDTEAFF. CDR3 sequence (DNA): TGTGCCAGCAGCTTTGTCCGGGGAAGGGACACTGAAGCTTTCTTT.

V is TRBV5-1 and J is TRBJ1-4; D is perhaps TRBD1 (5 bases). The CDR3 loop spans 14 amino acids. Germline V CDR1 and CDR2: SGHRS, YFSETQ. Trimming took off 0 bases at V and 3 bases at J, with 6 bases between the two ends. In DNA, the CDR3 is TGCGCCAGCAGCTTGGAGGGGTCTAATGAAAAACTGTTTTTT. Protein product: CASSLEGSNEKLFF.

The chain carries TRBV11-2 and TRBJ2-3, with D possibly matching TRBD2 (6 bases). CDR1 is SGHAT, CDR2 FQNNGV, per germline. The CDR3 covers 16 residues. V was pared by 0 bases and J by 1 base, with 11 bases between. CDR3 residues: CASSLEGAGRTDTQYF. CDR3 bases: TGTGCCAGCAGCTTAGAAGGGGCGGGGCGCACAGATACGCAGTATTTT.

The chain has TRBV7-9 and TRBJ1-5; unclear D gene. The CDR3 length is 13 residues. Trimming took 5 bases from V and 4 from J, leaving 9 bases between them. Per germline, CDR1 SEHNR and CDR2 FQNEAQ (reference sequence). CDR3 in amino acids: CASSSSGNQPQHF. The CDR3 nucleotides read TGTGCCAGCAGCAGCTCCGGGAATCAGCCCCAGCATTTT. Looking up the rest from reference TRBV7-9 and TRBJ1-5 gives the full variable domain: DTGVSQNPRHKITKRGQNVTFRCDPISEHNRLYWYRQTLGQGPEFLTYFQNEAQLEKSRLLSDRFSAERPKGSFSTLEIQRTEQGDSAMYLCASSSSGNQPQHFGDGTRLSIL.

The chain links TRBV27 to TRBJ1-6, with D possibly TRBD1 on 6 matching bases. The CDR3 consists of 16 residues. Trimming removed 3 bases at V and 8 bases at J, with 17 bases between. CDR1 and CDR2 from the germline V gene are MNHEY and SMNVEV (reference sequence). CDR3 residues: CASSFLMGAQYSPLHF. As DNA, the CDR3 is TGTGCCAGCAGTTTCCTGATGGGGGCGCAGTATTCACCCCTCCACTTT.